This TCR beta chain was found in a study of shared clonotypes between healthy human individuals. V was pared by 3 bases and J by 9 bases, with 11 bases of the junction left unmatched. The CDR3 totals 16 residues. Germline V lookup: CDR1 KGHSH, CDR2 LQKENI. TCRdb's copy holds only in-frame clones and misses some; the assay was immunoSEQ multiplex PCR. Of about 960,000 clones listed, 60% to 85% were seen once; the top ten hold roughly 1.5%. Specimen: memory CD4+ T cells sorted from blood. The subset was: CD45RA-negative fraction. The rearrangement uses TRBV18 and TRBJ1-2; TRBD1 matches at 12 bases. The TCR comes from a man aged 18 to 29 in good health. CDR3 residues: CASSPGQGASGRSYTF. Here the CDR3 DNA reads TGTGCCAGCTCACCGGGACAGGGGGCTAGTGGAAGAAGCTACACCTTC.